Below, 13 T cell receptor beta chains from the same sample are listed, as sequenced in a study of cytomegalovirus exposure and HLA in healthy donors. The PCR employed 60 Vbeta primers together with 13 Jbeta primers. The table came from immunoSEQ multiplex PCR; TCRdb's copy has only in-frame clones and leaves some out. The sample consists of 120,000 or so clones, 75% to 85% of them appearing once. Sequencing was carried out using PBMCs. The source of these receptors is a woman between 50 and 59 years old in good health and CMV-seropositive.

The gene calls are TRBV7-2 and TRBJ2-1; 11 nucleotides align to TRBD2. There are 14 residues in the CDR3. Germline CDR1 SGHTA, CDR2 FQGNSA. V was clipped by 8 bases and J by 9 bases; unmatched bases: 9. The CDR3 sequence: CASRQGLAGLEQFF. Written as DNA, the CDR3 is TGTGCCAGCCGTCAAGGACTAGCGGGTCTTGAGCAGTTCTTC. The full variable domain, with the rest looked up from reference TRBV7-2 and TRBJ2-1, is GAGVSQSPSNKVTEKGKDVELRCDPISGHTALYWYRQSLGQGLEFLIYFQGNSAPDKSGLPSDRFSAERTGGSVSTLTIQRTQQEDSAVYLCASRQGLAGLEQFFGPGTRLTVL.

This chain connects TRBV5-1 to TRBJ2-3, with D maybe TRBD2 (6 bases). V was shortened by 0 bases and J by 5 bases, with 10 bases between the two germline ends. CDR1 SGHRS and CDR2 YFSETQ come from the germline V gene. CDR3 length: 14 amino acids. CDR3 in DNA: TGCGCCAGCAGCTTGGAGGGCGGGGAAGATACGCAGTATTTT. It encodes CASSLEGGEDTQYF.

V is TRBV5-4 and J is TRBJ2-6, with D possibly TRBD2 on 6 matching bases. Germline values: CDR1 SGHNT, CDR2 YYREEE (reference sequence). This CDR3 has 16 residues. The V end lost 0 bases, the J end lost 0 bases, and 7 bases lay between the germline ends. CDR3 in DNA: TGTGCCAGCAGCTTGGCGACTAGCTCTGGGGCCAACGTCCTGACTTTC. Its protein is CASSLATSSGANVLTF.

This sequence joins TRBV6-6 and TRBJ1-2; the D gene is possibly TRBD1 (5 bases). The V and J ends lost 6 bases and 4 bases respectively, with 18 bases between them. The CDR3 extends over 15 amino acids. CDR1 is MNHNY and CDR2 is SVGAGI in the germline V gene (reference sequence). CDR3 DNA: TGTGCCAGCAGAAACACGCGGCGGGGGTCCTATGGCTACACCTTC. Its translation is CASRNTRRGSYGYTF.

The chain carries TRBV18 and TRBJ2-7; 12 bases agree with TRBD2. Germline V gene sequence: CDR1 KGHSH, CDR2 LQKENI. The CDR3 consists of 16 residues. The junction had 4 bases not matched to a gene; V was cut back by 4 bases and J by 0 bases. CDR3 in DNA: TGTGCCAGCTCACAACGGACTAGCGGGAACTCCTACGAGCAGTACTTC. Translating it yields CASSQRTSGNSYEQYF.

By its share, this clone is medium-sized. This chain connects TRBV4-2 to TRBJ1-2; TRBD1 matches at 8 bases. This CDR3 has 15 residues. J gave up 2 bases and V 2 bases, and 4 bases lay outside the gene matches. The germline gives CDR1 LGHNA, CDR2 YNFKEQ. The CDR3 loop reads CASSQSGQGNYGYTF. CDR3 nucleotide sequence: TGTGCCAGCAGCCAATCAGGACAGGGAAACTATGGCTACACCTTC.

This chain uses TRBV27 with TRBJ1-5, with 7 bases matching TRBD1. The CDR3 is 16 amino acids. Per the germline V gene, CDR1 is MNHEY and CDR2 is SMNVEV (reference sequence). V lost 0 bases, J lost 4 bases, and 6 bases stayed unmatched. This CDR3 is CASSLSAQGRNQPQHF. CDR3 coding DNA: TGTGCCAGCAGTTTATCGGCACAGGGGCGTAATCAGCCCCAGCATTTT.

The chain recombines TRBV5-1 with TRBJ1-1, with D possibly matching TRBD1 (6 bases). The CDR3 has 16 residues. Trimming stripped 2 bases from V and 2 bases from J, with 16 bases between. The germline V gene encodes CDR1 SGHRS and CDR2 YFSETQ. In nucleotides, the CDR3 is TGCGCCAGCAGCTTATCCGGGGGGGCGCTTAACACTGAAGCTTTCTTT. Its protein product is CASSLSGGALNTEAFF. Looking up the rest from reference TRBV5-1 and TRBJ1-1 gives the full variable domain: KAGVTQTPRYLIKTRGQQVTLSCSPISGHRSVSWYQQTPGQGLQFLFEYFSETQRNKGNFPGRFSGRQFSNSRSEMNVSTLELGDSALYLCASSLSGGALNTEAFFGQGTRLTVV.

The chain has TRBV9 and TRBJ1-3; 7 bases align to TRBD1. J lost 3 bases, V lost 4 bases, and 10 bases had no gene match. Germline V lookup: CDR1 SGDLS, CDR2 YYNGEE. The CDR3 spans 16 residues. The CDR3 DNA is TGTGCCAGCAGCCCTCGTTCAGGGGGGATTGGAAACACCATATATTTT. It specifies CASSPRSGGIGNTIYF.

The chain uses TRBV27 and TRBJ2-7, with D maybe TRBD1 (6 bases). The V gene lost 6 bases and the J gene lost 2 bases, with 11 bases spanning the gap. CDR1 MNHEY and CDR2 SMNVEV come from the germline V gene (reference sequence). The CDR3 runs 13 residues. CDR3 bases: TGTGCCAGCAGCCGCGGACAGCCCTACGAGCAGTACTTC. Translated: CASSRGQPYEQYF.

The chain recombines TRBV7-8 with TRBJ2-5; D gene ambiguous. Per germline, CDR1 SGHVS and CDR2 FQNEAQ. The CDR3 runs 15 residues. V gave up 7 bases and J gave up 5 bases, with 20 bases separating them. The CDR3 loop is CASTQRKGAGETQYF. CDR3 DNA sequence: TGTGCCAGCACTCAGAGAAAAGGAGCTGGGGAGACCCAGTACTTC. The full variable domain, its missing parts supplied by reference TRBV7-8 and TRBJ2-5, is GAGVSQSPRYKVAKRGQDVALRCDPISGHVSLFWYQQALGQGPEFLTYFQNEAQLDKSGLPSDRFFAERPEGSVSTLKIQRTQQEDSAVYLCASTQRKGAGETQYFGPGTRLLVL.

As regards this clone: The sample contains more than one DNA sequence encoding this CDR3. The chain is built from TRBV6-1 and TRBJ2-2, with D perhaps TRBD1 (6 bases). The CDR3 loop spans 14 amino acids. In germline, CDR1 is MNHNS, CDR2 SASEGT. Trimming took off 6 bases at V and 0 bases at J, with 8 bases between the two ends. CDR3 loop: CASSRTANTGELFF. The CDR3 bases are TGTGCCAGCAGCAGGACAGCGAACACCGGGGAGCTGTTTTTT.

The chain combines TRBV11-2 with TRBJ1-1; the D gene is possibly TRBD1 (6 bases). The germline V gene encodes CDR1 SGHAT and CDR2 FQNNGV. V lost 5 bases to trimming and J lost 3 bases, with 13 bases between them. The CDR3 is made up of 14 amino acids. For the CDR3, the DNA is TGTGCCAGCAGCCCTGGGACATTTTACACTGAAGCTTTCTTT. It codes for CASSPGTFYTEAFF.